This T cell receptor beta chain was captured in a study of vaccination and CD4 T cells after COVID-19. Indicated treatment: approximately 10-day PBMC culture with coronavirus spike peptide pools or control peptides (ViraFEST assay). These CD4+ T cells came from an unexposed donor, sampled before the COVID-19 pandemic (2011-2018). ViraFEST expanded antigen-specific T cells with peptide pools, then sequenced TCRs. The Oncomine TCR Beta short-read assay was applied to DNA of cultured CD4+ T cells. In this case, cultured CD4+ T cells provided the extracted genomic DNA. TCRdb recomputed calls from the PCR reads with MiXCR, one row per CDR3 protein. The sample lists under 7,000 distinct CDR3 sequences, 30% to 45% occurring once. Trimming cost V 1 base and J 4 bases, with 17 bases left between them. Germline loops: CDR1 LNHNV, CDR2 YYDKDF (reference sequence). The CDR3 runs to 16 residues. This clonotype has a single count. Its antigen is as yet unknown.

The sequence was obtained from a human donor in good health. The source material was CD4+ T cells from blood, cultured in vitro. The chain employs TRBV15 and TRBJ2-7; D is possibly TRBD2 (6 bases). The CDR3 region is CATSRGPGTPKYEQYF. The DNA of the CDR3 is TGTGCCACCAGCAGAGGTCCCGGGACTCCTAAGTACGAGCAGTACTTC.